The T cell receptor beta chain described here comes from a study of shared clonotypes between healthy human individuals. As for this clone: Its antigen remains unknown.

Findings of the study overall: How much donors shared clonotypes was expected to be affected by sequencing depth.

Per the germline V gene, CDR1 is SGHTA and CDR2 is FQGNSA. Trimming removed 7 bases from V and 7 bases from J; junction bases left unmatched: 5. The CDR3 has 13 residues. Data came from immunoSEQ multiplex PCR; TCRdb stores just in-frame clones and leaves some out. The profile shows about 1.1 million clones, about 84% of them singletons. Specimen: memory CD4+ T cells from PBMCs. The sample's subset: CD45RA-negative fraction. This clonotype was sampled from a man aged 18 to 30 in good health. Some clones in this sample may be carry-over from other donors' samples. V gene TRBV7-2 combines with J gene TRBJ1-5; 9 nucleotides match TRBD1. The CDR3 sequence is CASTSDRGQPQHF. In DNA, the CDR3 is TGTGCCAGCACCTCGGACAGGGGACAGCCCCAGCATTTT.